One sample yielded the 11 T cell receptor beta chains listed below, sequenced in a study of blood T cell repertoires in COVID-19. This table comes from immunoSEQ multiplex PCR, and its TCRdb copy is limited to in-frame clones, with some not included. The top ten hold roughly 2% of the sample, which has some 180,000 clones, 83% seen once. Material: peripheral blood. The receptors were gathered from a woman of 80 years or more with acute or convalescent COVID-19.

This chain links TRBV6-1 with TRBJ2-6; D might be TRBD1 (6 bases). Germline CDR1 and CDR2: MNHNS and SASEGT. The length of the CDR3 is 19 residues. V lost 3 bases, J lost 0 bases, and 18 bases lay in between. Written as DNA, the CDR3 is TGTGCCAGCAGTGATTTTACAGGGCTCTCGTACTCTGGGGCCAACGTCCTGACTTTC. It encodes CASSDFTGLSYSGANVLTF.

The V and J genes are TRBV2 and TRBJ2-2; 9 bases are shared with TRBD1. This CDR3 region has 15 residues. Unmatched junction bases numbered 4, after V lost 1 base and J lost 7 bases. Germline CDR1 reads SNHLY; CDR2 reads FYNNEI. DNA for the CDR3: TGTGCCAGCAGTGAAGACAGGGGGCCTGACGGGGAGCTGTTTTTT. It specifies CASSEDRGPDGELFF.

Note on this clone: Different DNA sequences within this sample yield the same CDR3. The genes are TRBV7-2 and TRBJ1-6, with D unresolved. V lost 5 bases, J lost 7 bases, and 12 bases lay in between. Germline lookup yields CDR1 SGHTA and CDR2 FQGNSA. This CDR3 has 14 amino acids. DNA for the CDR3: TGTGCCAGCAGCCTGCGGGGAGGGAATTCACCCCTCCACTTT. This codes for CASSLRGGNSPLHF.

This rearrangement joins TRBV9 to TRBJ2-2; 7 bases map to TRBD2. J was trimmed by 4 bases and V by 3 bases; bases with no gene match: 9. CDR1 is SGDLS and CDR2 is YYNGEE in the germline V gene. The CDR3 extends over 16 amino acids. The CDR3 reads CASSALETSSTGELFF. For the CDR3, the DNA is TGTGCCAGCAGCGCCCTCGAGACTAGCAGCACCGGGGAGCTGTTTTTT.

This rearrangement joins TRBV5-1 to TRBJ2-3, with D possibly matching TRBD2 (5 bases). The germline V gene encodes CDR1 SGHRS and CDR2 YFSETQ. There are 13 residues in the CDR3. V was cut by 7 bases and J by 2 bases, with 11 bases left in between. The CDR3 here is CASRGTFTDTQYF. The CDR3 DNA follows: TGCGCCAGCCGGGGAACATTCACAGATACGCAGTATTTT. The full variable domain, its missing parts supplied by reference TRBV5-1 and TRBJ2-3, is KAGVTQTPRYLIKTRGQQVTLSCSPISGHRSVSWYQQTPGQGLQFLFEYFSETQRNKGNFPGRFSGRQFSNSRSEMNVSTLELGDSALYLCASRGTFTDTQYFGPGTRLTVL.

The chain recombines TRBV5-6 with TRBJ2-1, with 9 nucleotides matching TRBD1. Germline V gene data show CDR1 as SGHDT and CDR2 as YYEEEE. CDR3 size: 17 residues. V lost 4 bases and J lost 2; bases outside the gene matches: 10. The CDR3 region is CASSRTKQGAAYNEQFF. DNA for the CDR3: TGTGCCAGCAGCCGGACGAAACAGGGGGCAGCCTACAATGAGCAGTTCTTC. The complete variable domain, with remaining parts taken from reference TRBV5-6 and TRBJ2-1, reads DAGVTQSPTHLIKTRGQQVTLRCSPKSGHDTVSWYQQALGQGPQFIFQYYEEEERQRGNFPDRFSGHQFPNYSSELNVNALLLGDSALYLCASSRTKQGAAYNEQFFGPGTRLTVL.

V and J are TRBV18 and TRBJ2-5; weak D call: TRBD1 (5 bases). V dropped 5 bases and J dropped 1 base, with 8 bases sitting between them. CDR1 KGHSH and CDR2 LQKENI come from the germline V gene. CDR3 length: 13 amino acids. CDR3 coding DNA: TGTGCCAGCTCAGCGACAGTCCAAGAGACCCAGTACTTC. Protein sequence: CASSATVQETQYF. The variable domain in full, completed from reference TRBV18 and TRBJ2-5, reads NAGVMQNPRHLVRRRGQEARLRCSPMKGHSHVYWYRQLPEEGLKFMVYLQKENIIDESGMPKERFSAEFPKEGPSILRIQQVVRGDSAAYFCASSATVQETQYFGPGTRLLVL.

The CDR3 sequence is CASGSAESYEQYF. The CDR3 nucleotides are TGTGCTAGTGGTTCGGCGGAGTCCTACGAGCAGTACTTC. The V and J genes are TRBV12-5 and TRBJ2-7, with D uncertain. Germline assignment: CDR1 LGHNT and CDR2 FRNRAP. V was trimmed by 4 bases and J by 1 base, leaving 8 bases between them. The CDR3 length is 13 residues.

The rearrangement uses TRBV28 and TRBJ2-5; unclear D gene. Germline CDR1 reads MDHEN; CDR2 reads SYDVKM. This CDR3 contains 13 residues. The ends were cut back, 6 bases at V and 5 bases at J, with 13 bases in the middle. The CDR3 bases are TGTGCCAGCAGAGAGGTGCCTCGGGAGACCCAGTACTTC. Its translation is CASREVPRETQYF. The full variable domain, its missing parts supplied by reference TRBV28 and TRBJ2-5, is DVKVTQSSRYLVKRTGEKVFLECVQDMDHENMFWYRQDPGLGLRLIYFSYDVKMKEKGDIPEGYSVSREKKERFSLILESASTNQTSMYLCASREVPRETQYFGPGTRLLVL.

The rearrangement uses TRBV27 and TRBJ2-1; 7 bases are a match to TRBD1. Germline CDR1 and CDR2: MNHEY and SMNVEV (reference sequence). The CDR3 loop spans 15 amino acids. The V and J ends lost 6 bases and 0 bases, in that order; junction bases with no gene match: 5. CDR3 protein: CASRPGQSSYNEQFF. The CDR3 DNA reads as TGTGCCAGCAGACCGGGACAGAGCTCCTACAATGAGCAGTTCTTC.

The chain uses TRBV6-5 and TRBJ2-2; a weak D match, TRBD1 (5 bases). CDR1 and CDR2 from the germline V gene are MNHEY and SVGAGI. The CDR3 spans 13 residues. V was cut by 4 bases and J by 7 bases, with 10 bases left in between. CDR3 region: CASSFLQVGELFF. CDR3 nucleotide sequence: TGTGCCAGCAGTTTTCTACAGGTCGGGGAGCTGTTTTTT.